The 8 T cell receptor beta chains given below trace back to one sample, sequenced in a study of T cell responses to AZD1222 COVID-19 vaccine. Profiled with immunoSEQ multiplex PCR; TCRdb holds only in-frame clones, not every one. Of over 90,000 clones in the sample, more than 85% were seen once. Sequencing used peripheral blood, obtained on day 0 of AZD1222 vaccination. The origin of the receptors is an adult in good health.

This chain connects TRBV5-6 to TRBJ2-5; a possible D gene is TRBD2 (6 bases). The CDR3 runs 15 residues. The V gene's germline CDR1 is SGHDT and CDR2 YYEEEE. Trimming shortened V by 1 base and J by 3 bases, and 13 bases separated the two germline ends. The CDR3 nucleotides read TGTGCCAGCAGCTTGCGGGGGATTAGTGAAGAGACCCAGTACTTC. It yields the protein CASSLRGISEETQYF. The complete variable domain, with remaining parts taken from reference TRBV5-6 and TRBJ2-5, reads DAGVTQSPTHLIKTRGQQVTLRCSPKSGHDTVSWYQQALGQGPQFIFQYYEEEERQRGNFPDRFSGHQFPNYSSELNVNALLLGDSALYLCASSLRGISEETQYFGPGTRLLVL.

V usage is TRBV3-1 (or the pseudogene TRBV3-2) and J usage is TRBJ1-1, with D unresolved. Germline CDR1 LGHDT, CDR2 YNNKEL (reference sequence). This CDR3 is built from 14 residues. Deletions cut 2 bases from V and 6 bases from J, with 13 bases between. CDR3 sequence reads: CASSQRGMSAEAFF. The CDR3 DNA sequence: TGTGCCAGCAGCCAACGGGGTATGTCGGCTGAAGCTTTCTTT.

The chain uses TRBV3-1 (or the pseudogene TRBV3-2) and TRBJ1-3; D ambiguous. The CDR3 loop spans 19 amino acids. Germline V gene lookup returns CDR1 LGHDT and CDR2 YNNKEL (reference sequence). Trimming removed 4 bases at V and 4 bases at J, with 26 bases between. CDR3 nucleotides: TGTGCCAGCAGCCCGGAGGTGGGTCTGGCAGGTTCTTTCGGAAACACCATATATTTT. This codes for CASSPEVGLAGSFGNTIYF.

The chain uses TRBV28 and TRBJ2-7; 7 nucleotides match TRBD1. The germline CDR1 and CDR2 sequences are MDHEN and SYDVKM. V gave up 5 bases and J gave up 6 bases; unmatched junction bases: 16. CDR3 length: 16 amino acids. The CDR3 loop reads CASSPPRQGIYLEQYF. Written as DNA, the CDR3 is TGTGCCAGCAGTCCGCCCCGACAGGGAATTTATCTCGAGCAGTACTTC. The full variable domain, its missing parts supplied by reference TRBV28 and TRBJ2-7, is DVKVTQSSRYLVKRTGEKVFLECVQDMDHENMFWYRQDPGLGLRLIYFSYDVKMKEKGDIPEGYSVSREKKERFSLILESASTNQTSMYLCASSPPRQGIYLEQYFGPGTRLTVT.

The rearrangement joins TRBV5-1 to TRBJ2-3; TRBD2 is a possible D gene (5 bases). CDR1 and CDR2 (germline): SGHRS, YFSETQ. CDR3 length: 15 residues. Trimming took off 3 bases at V and 0 bases at J, with 11 bases between the two ends. The CDR3 loop reads CASSSAGYSTDTQYF. The CDR3 DNA sequence: TGCGCCAGCAGCTCCGCGGGCTATAGCACAGATACGCAGTATTTT.

The chain recombines TRBV9 with TRBJ1-1; D might be TRBD1 (6 bases). This CDR3 has 14 residues. V lost 4 bases and J 3 bases, leaving 13 bases between the germline ends. CDR1 and CDR2 from the germline V gene are SGDLS and YYNGEE. The CDR3 DNA follows: TGTGCCAGCAGCCGAACAGGGATGTACACTGAAGCTTTCTTT. Its protein is CASSRTGMYTEAFF. Looking up the rest from reference TRBV9 and TRBJ1-1 gives the full variable domain: DSGVTQTPKHLITATGQRVTLRCSPRSGDLSVYWYQQSLDQGLQFLIQYYNGEERAKGNILERFSAQQFPDLHSELNLSSLELGDSALYFCASSRTGMYTEAFFGQGTRLTVV.

This clone was picked up a small number of times. The chain combines TRBV29-1 with TRBJ1-4, with 8 bases that match TRBD1. Trimming at V came to 6 bases and at J to 4 bases, leaving 7 bases not matched to a gene. This CDR3 region has 14 residues. Germline CDR1 reads SQVTM; CDR2 reads ANQGSEA. CDR3 sequence (DNA): TGCAGCGTCACCGGACAGGGTGGTAATGAAAAACTGTTTTTT. This codes for CSVTGQGGNEKLFF. The full variable domain, with the rest looked up from reference TRBV29-1 and TRBJ1-4, is SAVISQKPSRDICQRGTSLTIQCQVDSQVTMMFWYRQQPGQSLTLIATANQGSEATYESGFVIDKFPISRPNLTFSTLTVSNMSPEDSSIYLCSVTGQGGNEKLFFGSGTQLSVL.

The chain carries TRBV6-2 or TRBV6-3 and TRBJ1-1; 8 nucleotides agree with TRBD1. CDR1 is MNHEY, CDR2 SVGEGT, per germline. This CDR3 has 16 amino acids. Trimming removed 2 bases from V and 2 bases from J; junction bases left unmatched: 7. The CDR3 is CASSYRRQGRNTEAFF. As DNA, the CDR3 is TGTGCCAGCAGTTACCGCCGACAGGGGCGAAACACTGAAGCTTTCTTT.